The 2 T cell receptor beta chains below come from one sample, sequenced in a study of T cell responses to AZD1222 COVID-19 vaccine. The data were produced by immunoSEQ multiplex PCR, yet TCRdb's version contains in-frame clones alone and is incomplete. This table has just under 150,000 clones, about 92% appearing once. Sequenced material: peripheral blood, taken 28 days after the second AZD1222 dose. These receptors all come from an adult who received the AZD1222 COVID-19 vaccine.

The chain has TRBV4-1 and TRBJ2-7; tentatively, D is TRBD1 or TRBD2 (6 bases each). Per the germline V gene, CDR1 is MGHRA and CDR2 is YSYEKL. The CDR3 contains 15 residues. The ends were cut back, 1 base at V and 3 bases at J, with 13 bases in the middle. CDR3 loop: CASSQVAGQRYEQYF. CDR3 DNA sequence: TGCGCCAGCAGCCAAGTCGCGGGACAACGCTACGAGCAGTACTTC.

The V call is TRBV7-2, the J call TRBJ2-2, with D possibly being TRBD1 (6 bases). Between the trimmed V and J ends, which lost 5 bases and 0 bases, there was a span of 10 bases. Germline V gene data show CDR1 as SGHTA and CDR2 as FQGNSA. The CDR3 totals 15 residues. CDR3 bases: TGTGCCAGCAGCGTACAGGGTCCGAACACCGGGGAGCTGTTTTTT. The encoded protein is CASSVQGPNTGELFF. Looking up the rest from reference TRBV7-2 and TRBJ2-2 gives the full variable domain: GAGVSQSPSNKVTEKGKDVELRCDPISGHTALYWYRQSLGQGLEFLIYFQGNSAPDKSGLPSDRFSAERTGGSVSTLTIQRTQQEDSAVYLCASSVQGPNTGELFFGEGSRLTVL.